This record concerns one TCR beta chain sequence. The antigen remains unidentified. The data originate from a study of shared clonotypes between healthy human individuals. In the naive CD8 group, cells lacked CD45RO and were positively selected for CCR7, so terminally differentiated effector memory CD45RA+ cells were left out. All the donors were Caucasian adults who lived in Nashville, Tennessee. Germline loops: CDR1 MDHEN, CDR2 SYDVKM. The V gene end was trimmed by 7 bases and the J gene end by 3 bases; junction bases not matched to a gene: 7. The CDR3 consists of 14 residues. Per the original methods: As immunoSEQ supplied junction-only sequences (without quality scores), filtering differed. Sequencing was performed with immunoSEQ multiplex PCR; in TCRdb, only in-frame clones are kept and a portion is missing. D and trimming were read from the DNA, whereas the V and J calls and clone size are those reported in that table. The profile shows 550,000 to 750,000 clones, about 91% of them singletons.

Whole-study results and caveats: Sampling was confined to blood; repertoires within tissues likely differ. Shared clonotypes: 4.5% to 6% naive CD4, under 4% naive CD8, 2.3% memory CD4, approximately 0.4% memory CD8.

The sample consisted of naive CD8+ T cells sorted from blood. The rearrangement links TRBV28 to TRBJ1-2; TRBD1 matches 8 bases. The sequence was collected from a young man in good health. The CDR3 here is CASIQGTGYYGYTF. Written as DNA, the CDR3 is TGTGCCAGCATCCAAGGGACAGGCTACTATGGCTACACCTTC.